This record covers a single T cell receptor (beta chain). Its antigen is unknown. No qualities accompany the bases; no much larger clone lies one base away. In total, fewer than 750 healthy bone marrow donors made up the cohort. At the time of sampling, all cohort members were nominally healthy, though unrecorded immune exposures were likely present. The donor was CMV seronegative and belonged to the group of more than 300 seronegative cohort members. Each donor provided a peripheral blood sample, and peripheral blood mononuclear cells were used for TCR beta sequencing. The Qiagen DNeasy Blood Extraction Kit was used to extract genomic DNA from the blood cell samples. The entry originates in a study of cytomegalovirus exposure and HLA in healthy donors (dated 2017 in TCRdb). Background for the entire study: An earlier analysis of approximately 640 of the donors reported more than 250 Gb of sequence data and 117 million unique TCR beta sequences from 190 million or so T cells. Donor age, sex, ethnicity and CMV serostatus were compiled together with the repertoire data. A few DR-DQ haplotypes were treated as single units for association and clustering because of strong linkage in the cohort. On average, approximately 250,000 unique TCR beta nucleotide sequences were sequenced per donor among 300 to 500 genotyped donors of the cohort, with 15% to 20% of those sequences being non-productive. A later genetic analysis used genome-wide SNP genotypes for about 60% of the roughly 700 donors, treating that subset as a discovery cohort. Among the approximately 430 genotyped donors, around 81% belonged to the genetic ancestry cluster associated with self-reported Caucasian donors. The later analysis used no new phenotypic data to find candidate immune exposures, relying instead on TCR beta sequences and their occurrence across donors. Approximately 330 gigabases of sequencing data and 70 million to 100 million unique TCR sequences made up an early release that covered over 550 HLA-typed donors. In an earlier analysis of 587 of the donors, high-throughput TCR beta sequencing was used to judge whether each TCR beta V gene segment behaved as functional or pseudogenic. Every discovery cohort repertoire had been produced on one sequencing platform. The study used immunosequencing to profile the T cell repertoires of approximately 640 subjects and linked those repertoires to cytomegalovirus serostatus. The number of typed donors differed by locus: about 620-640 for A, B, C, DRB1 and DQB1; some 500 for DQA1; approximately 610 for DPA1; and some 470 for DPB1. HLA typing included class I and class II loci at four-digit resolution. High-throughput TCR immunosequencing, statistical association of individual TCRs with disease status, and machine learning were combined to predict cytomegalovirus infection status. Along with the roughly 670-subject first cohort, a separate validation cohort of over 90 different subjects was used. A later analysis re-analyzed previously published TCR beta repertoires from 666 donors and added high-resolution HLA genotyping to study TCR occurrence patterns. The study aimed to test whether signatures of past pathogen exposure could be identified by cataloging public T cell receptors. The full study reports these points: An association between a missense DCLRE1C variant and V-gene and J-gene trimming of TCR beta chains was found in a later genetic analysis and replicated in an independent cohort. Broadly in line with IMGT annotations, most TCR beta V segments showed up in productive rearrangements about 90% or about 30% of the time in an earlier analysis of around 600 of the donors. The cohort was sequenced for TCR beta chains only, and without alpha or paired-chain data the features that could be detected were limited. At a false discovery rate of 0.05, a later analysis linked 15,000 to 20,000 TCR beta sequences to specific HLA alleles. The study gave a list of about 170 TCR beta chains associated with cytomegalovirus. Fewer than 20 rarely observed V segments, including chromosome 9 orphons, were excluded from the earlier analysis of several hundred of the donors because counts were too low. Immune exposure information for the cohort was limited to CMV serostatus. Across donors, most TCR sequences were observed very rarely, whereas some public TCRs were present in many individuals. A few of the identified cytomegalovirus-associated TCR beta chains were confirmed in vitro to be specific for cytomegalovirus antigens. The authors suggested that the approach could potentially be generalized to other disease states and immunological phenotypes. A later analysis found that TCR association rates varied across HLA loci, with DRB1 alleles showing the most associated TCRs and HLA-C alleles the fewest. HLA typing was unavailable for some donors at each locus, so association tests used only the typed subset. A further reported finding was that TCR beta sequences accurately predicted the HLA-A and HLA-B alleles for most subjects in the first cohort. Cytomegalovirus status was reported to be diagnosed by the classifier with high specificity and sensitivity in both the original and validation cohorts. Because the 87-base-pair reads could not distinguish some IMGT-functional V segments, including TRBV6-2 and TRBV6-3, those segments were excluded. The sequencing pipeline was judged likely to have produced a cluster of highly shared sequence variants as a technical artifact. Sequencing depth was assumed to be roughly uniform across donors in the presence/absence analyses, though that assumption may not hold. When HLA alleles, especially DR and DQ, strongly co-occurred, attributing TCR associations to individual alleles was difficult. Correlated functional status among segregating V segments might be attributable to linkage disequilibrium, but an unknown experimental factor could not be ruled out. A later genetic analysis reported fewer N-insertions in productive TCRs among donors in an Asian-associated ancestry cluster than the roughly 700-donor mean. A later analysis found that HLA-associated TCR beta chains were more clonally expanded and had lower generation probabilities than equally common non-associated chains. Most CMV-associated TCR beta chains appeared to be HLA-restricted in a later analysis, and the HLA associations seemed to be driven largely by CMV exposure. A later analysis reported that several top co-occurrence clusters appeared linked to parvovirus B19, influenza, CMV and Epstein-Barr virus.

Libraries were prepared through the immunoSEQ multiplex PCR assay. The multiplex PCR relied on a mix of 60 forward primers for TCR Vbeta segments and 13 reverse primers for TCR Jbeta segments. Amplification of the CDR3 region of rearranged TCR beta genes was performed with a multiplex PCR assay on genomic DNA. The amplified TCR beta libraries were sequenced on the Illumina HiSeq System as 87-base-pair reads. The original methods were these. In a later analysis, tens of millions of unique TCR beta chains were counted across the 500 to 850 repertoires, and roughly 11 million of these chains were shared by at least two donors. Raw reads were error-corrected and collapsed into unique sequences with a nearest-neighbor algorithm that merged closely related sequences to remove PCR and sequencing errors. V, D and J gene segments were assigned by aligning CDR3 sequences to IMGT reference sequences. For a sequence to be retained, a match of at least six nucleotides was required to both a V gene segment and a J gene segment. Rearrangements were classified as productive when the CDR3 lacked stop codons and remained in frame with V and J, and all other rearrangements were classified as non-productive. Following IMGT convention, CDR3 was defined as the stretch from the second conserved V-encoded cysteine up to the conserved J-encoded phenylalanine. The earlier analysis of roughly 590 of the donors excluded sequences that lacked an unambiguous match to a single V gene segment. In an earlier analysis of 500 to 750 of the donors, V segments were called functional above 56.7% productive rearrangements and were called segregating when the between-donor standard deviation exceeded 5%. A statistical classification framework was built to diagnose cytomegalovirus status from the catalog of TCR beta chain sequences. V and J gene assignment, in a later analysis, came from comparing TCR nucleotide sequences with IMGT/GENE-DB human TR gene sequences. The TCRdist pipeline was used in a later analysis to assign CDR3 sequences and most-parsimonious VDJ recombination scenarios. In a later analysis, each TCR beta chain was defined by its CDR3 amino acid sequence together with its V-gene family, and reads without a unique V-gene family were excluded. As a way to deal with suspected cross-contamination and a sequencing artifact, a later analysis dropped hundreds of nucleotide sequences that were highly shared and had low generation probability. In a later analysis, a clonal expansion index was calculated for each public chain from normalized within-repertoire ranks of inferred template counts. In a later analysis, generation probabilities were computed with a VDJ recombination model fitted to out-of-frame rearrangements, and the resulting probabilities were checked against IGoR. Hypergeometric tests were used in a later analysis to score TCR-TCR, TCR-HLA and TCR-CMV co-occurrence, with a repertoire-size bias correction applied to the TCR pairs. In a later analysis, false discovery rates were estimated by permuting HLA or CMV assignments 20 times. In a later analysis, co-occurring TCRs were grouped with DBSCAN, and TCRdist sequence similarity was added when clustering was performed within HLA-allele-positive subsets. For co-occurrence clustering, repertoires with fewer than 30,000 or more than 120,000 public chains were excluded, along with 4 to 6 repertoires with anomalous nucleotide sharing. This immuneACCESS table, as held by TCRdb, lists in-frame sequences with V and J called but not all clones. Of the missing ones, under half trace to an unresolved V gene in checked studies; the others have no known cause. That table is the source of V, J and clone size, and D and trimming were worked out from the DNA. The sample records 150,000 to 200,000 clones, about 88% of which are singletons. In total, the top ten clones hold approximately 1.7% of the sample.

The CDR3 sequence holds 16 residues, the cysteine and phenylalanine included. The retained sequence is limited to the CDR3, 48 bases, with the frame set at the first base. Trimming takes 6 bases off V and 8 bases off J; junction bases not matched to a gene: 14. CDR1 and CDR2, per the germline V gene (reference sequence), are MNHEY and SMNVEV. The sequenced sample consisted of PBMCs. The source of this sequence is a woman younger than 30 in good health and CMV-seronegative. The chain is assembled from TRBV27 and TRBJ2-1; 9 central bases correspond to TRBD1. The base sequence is TGTGCCAGCAGGCTATCCGGGACAGGGTCGGTGGATGAGCAGTTCTTC. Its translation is CASRLSGTGSVDEQFF.